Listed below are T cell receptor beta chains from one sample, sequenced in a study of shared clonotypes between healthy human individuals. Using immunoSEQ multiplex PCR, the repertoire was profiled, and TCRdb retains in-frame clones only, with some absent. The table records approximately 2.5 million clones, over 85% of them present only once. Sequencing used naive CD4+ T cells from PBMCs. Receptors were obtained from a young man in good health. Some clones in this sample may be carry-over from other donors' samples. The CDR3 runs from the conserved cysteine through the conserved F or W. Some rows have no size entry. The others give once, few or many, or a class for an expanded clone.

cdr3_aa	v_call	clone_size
CASSDGLGPGDTQYF	TRBV5-1	NA
CASSREATDTQYF	TRBV28	NA
CASMGELGNTEAFF	TRBV6-5	NA
CASRGWGLQETQYF	TRBV27	NA
CASSLELAGEETQYF	TRBV2	once
CASSLTRDYSYNEQFF	TRBV7-3	NA
CAISTGGSGNTIYF	TRBV10-3	NA
CASSVRPGQSSHEQYF	TRBV6-1	NA
CAISEAAEKLFF	TRBV10-3	once
CASSLEDRADTQYF	TRBV5-1	NA
CAISVKKMGDRVRLRYNEQFF	TRBV10-3	NA
CASTPRGAGDEKLFF	TRBV9	NA
CASSLQVNTEAFF	TRBV7-3	NA
CSVPGHYETQYF	TRBV29-1	NA
CASSFGSSYEQYF	TRBV6-1	NA
CASSRSGTQETQYF	TRBV5-1	NA
CASSLGTGPPYEQYF	TRBV13	NA
CASSEGQPYNEQFF	TRBV5-1	NA
CASSMGPHGDAAFF	TRBV19	NA
CASSQVGTEAFF	TRBV7-8	NA
CASKFGGTQETQYF	TRBV19	NA
CAWSTRRIPTDTQYF	TRBV30	once
CASSQPGTVYEQYF	TRBV4-2	NA
CASSEFLETQYF	TRBV2	once
CASSLTPDTQYF	TRBV7-9	NA
CASSLGGEGTDTQYF	TRBV11-3	NA
CASSFETEAFF	TRBV7-9	once
CASSRQNSYEQYF	TRBV18	NA
CASSSPGGQDHSYEQYF	TRBV28	NA
CASPRGMSAGATGELFF	TRBV18	NA
CASSQEGFGNEQFF	TRBV4-2	once
CATVDRDRNTDTQYF	TRBV15	NA
CASSFSGQGSDTQYF	TRBV5-1	NA
CASSLEGGRNEQYF	TRBV7-9	once
CASSHRGNEQFF	TRBV11-2	once
CASSVAPRGTDTQYF	TRBV9	NA
CASSQGGLAGGQETQYF	TRBV4-1	NA
CASRQGTNEKLFF	TRBV6-4	NA
CASSQGEDTQYF	TRBV6-6	NA
CANSPINTGELFF	TRBV7-6	NA
CASRQNQYSYEQYF	TRBV7-2	NA
CASSHPRGSGRNPGELFF	TRBV11-1	NA
CASSLAAVTNEKLFF	TRBV5-1	NA
CAIRRSDGRGNTEAFF	TRBV10-3	NA
CASSQVSRGYEQYF	TRBV14	NA
CASSELTTVTEAFF	TRBV2	NA
CASSPRTGGGYTF	TRBV5-1	once
CASSRDHTGELFF	TRBV10-1	NA
CASSTRKLGLERDEQFF	TRBV11-2	once
CAWRSTRRRGLFF	TRBV30	few
CASSRNVKTQYF	TRBV14	NA
CASSRGTVMHGYTF	TRBV18	NA
CASTPDRLKAQHF	TRBV2	few
CASSLAPGHNYGYTF	TRBV7-9	NA
CASSLQGGYGYTF	TRBV28	once
CATSRSSLAPEAFF	TRBV15	NA